This TCR beta chain originates from a study of PD-L1 blockade in urothelial cancer. Study in general: Prior chemotherapy in patients spanned 0 to 3 regimens.

Produced via immunoSEQ multiplex PCR; TCRdb's table is partial and in-frame only. The table records more than 35,000 clones, around 90% of them present only once. Germline loops: CDR1 SGHNT, CDR2 YYREEE (reference sequence). The CDR3 runs to 15 residues. Trimming cost V 4 bases and J 2 bases; bases outside gene matches: 6. The rearrangement links TRBV5-4 to TRBJ2-5; 9 positions match TRBD2. This TCR was recovered from a man in his 70s with urothelial cancer. Sequencing used PBMCs, obtained around atezolizumab (anti-PD-L1) treatment. The CDR3: CASSPRTSEQETQYF. Here the CDR3 DNA reads TGTGCCAGCAGCCCCCGGACTAGCGAACAAGAGACCCAGTACTTC.